This TCR beta chain was identified during a study of low-dose radiotherapy and immunotherapy resistance in tumors. Study details: Every two weeks patients got nivolumab 240 mg flat dose, plus ipilimumab 1 mg/kg every six weeks, intravenously.

Covering alpha and beta chains, TRAV- and TRBV-specific primers were used for the first-strand cDNA. PCR amplification of the TCRs was performed with Phusion for 20 PCR cycles, and it relied on a constant-region primer together with a V-primer adapter. Using its own MiXCR run on the reads, TCRdb lists one record per CDR3 protein. The data contain more than 45,000 distinct CDR3 sequences, 25% of them singletons. The CDR3 has 16 residues. The J segment lost 4 bases and the V segment lost 2 bases, leaving 13 bases of the junction unmatched. CDR1 and CDR2 from the germline V gene are DFQATT and SNEGSKA (reference sequence). Time point here: before trial treatment. Donors were administered nivolumab, ipilimumab, aspirin and low-dose cyclophosphamide, together with low-dose radiotherapy. Eligible patients had advanced solid tumors lacking tumor-infiltrating lymphocytes. This clonotype was recorded many times.

The receptor comes from a male donor with prostate cancer. The chain couples TRBV20-1 to TRBJ2-5; 7 bases match TRBD2. The source material was PBMCs, sampled before treatment. The chain's CDR3 is CSARLLGGRGGETQYF. In DNA form, the CDR3 reads TGCAGTGCTAGACTCCTGGGGGGGAGGGGAGGAGAGACCCAGTACTTC.